This T cell receptor beta chain was documented in a study of Ad26.COV2.S vaccination and SARS-CoV-2 variants. Germline assignment: CDR1 SGHRS and CDR2 YFSETQ. CDR3 length: 16 residues. V lost 3 bases, J lost 6 bases, and 18 bases lay in between. Here immunoSEQ multiplex PCR was the method, and the copy in TCRdb shows in-frame clones only, minus some. The table has roughly 700,000 clones, roughly nine tenths seen once. Described treatment: over 15 received Ad26.COV2.S at low or high dose, single or two shots; several received placebo; per-sample allocation not given. Sampling occurred on day 63 after the first vaccine or placebo injection. Immunization relied on an Ad26 vector, which expressed Wuhan-strain SARS-CoV-2 spike.

The origin of this receptor is a person between 18 and 60 years old who received the Ad26.COV2.S COVID-19 vaccine or a placebo. The starting material was peripheral blood, obtained in a trial of Ad26.COV2.S vaccine versus placebo. This chain connects TRBV5-1 to TRBJ2-2; perhaps D is TRBD1 or TRBD2 (5 bases each). The CDR3 reads CASSSRDEIPAGELFF. CDR3 sequence (DNA): TGCGCCAGCAGCTCCCGGGACGAAATCCCCGCCGGGGAGCTGTTTTTT.